Below, 18 T cell receptor beta chains from the same sample are listed, as sequenced in a study of blood T cell repertoires in COVID-19. The method was immunoSEQ multiplex PCR; TCRdb's version includes in-frame clones alone and lacks a portion of them. The sample lists 240,000 or so clones; around 86% were seen once. The sample taken for sequencing was peripheral blood. These receptors all come from a woman in her 70s with active or convalescent COVID-19.

The chain has TRBV7-2 and TRBJ1-6, with TRBD1 matching 9 bases. Germline CDR1 is SGHTA and CDR2 is FQGNSA. J gave up 6 bases and V 2 bases, and 8 bases lay outside the gene matches. This CDR3 is built from 17 residues. CDR3: CASSLYFGTGSNSPLHF. The DNA of the CDR3 is TGTGCCAGCAGCTTATACTTCGGGACAGGGAGTAATTCACCCCTCCACTTT.

The chain couples TRBV16 to TRBJ2-5, with a tentative D call TRBD1 (6 bases). CDR1 is KGHSY and CDR2 is FQNENV in the germline V gene. Trimming pared 0 bases from V and 7 bases from J, leaving 15 bases between. CDR3 length: 15 residues. The CDR3 here is CASSQSKNRAGTQYF. In DNA, the CDR3 is TGTGCCAGCAGCCAATCGAAGAACAGGGCGGGGACCCAGTACTTC.

The chain uses TRBV6-2 or TRBV6-3 and TRBJ1-2; 8 nucleotides match TRBD1. This CDR3 contains 13 residues. Germline lookup yields CDR1 MNHEY and CDR2 SVGEGT. Germline trimming cut 5 bases from V and 4 bases from J; bases unmatched to any gene: 3. The DNA for the CDR3 is TGTGCCAGCAGTCAAACAGGGGGCTATGGCTACACCTTC. It specifies CASSQTGGYGYTF.

This chain links TRBV6-5 with TRBJ1-1; a weak D match, TRBD1 (6 bases). The germline CDR1 and CDR2 sequences are MNHEY and SVGAGI. The length of the CDR3 is 11 residues. The V end was cut by 6 bases, the J end by 5 bases, with 7 bases between. CDR3 coding DNA: TGTGCCAGCAGCCAGGGGACTGAAGCTTTCTTT. This encodes CASSQGTEAFF.

The sample holds one count of this clone. A read error may produce the germline difference seen at one junction end. The chain combines TRBV6-2 or TRBV6-3 with TRBJ1-5, with no clear D. The length of the CDR3 is 11 residues. CDR1 and CDR2 from the germline V gene are MNHEY and SVGEGT. The CDR3 spells CASSYNKPQHF. The CDR3 region has the DNA TGTGCCAGCAGTTACAATAAGCCCCAGCATTTT.

The sample holds one count of this clone. CDR3 DNA sequence: TGTGCCAGTAGTCCGGACCAGCCGGGATACAATGAGCAGTTCTTC. This gives the protein CASSPDQPGYNEQFF. The chain combines TRBV19 with TRBJ2-1, with a weak D call TRBD2 (5 bases). The CDR3 totals 15 residues. Trimming left V 5 bases short and J 4 bases short, with 15 bases between. Germline CDR1 is LNHDA and CDR2 is SQIVND (reference sequence).

The chain recombines TRBV9 with TRBJ2-3, with a weak D call TRBD2 (5 bases). CDR1 and CDR2 (germline): SGDLS, YYNGEE. The CDR3 is 16 residues long. The V gene lost 0 bases and the J gene lost 0 bases, with 11 bases spanning the gap. The CDR3 sequence is CASSVGAQRSTDTQYF. In nucleotides, the CDR3 is TGTGCCAGCAGCGTAGGGGCGCAGCGGAGCACAGATACGCAGTATTTT.

V and J are TRBV27 and TRBJ1-5, with D possibly matching TRBD1 (5 bases). This CDR3 is 14 amino acids long. The V and J ends lost 6 bases and 6 bases respectively, with 15 bases between them. Per germline, CDR1 MNHEY and CDR2 SMNVEV (reference sequence). The DNA of the CDR3 is TGTGCCAGCAGCCAGTCCCGGGGGGGTCAGCCCCAGCATTTT. It codes for CASSQSRGGQPQHF.

The gene calls are TRBV6-1 and TRBJ1-5; 9 bases agree with TRBD1. There are 16 residues in the CDR3. Looked up from germline, CDR1 is MNHNS and CDR2 is SASEGT. Germline trimming cut 2 bases from V and 3 bases from J; bases unmatched to any gene: 5. In DNA form, the CDR3 reads TGTGCCAGCAGTGAAACCGGGACAGGGTCCAATCAGCCCCAGCATTTT. It specifies CASSETGTGSNQPQHF.

V and J are TRBV5-4 and TRBJ2-1, with D possibly matching TRBD1 (5 bases). From germline, CDR1 is SGHNT and CDR2 YYREEE (reference sequence). The V end was cut by 0 bases, the J end by 13 bases, with 14 bases between. This CDR3 spans 13 amino acids. The CDR3 region is CASSLGGGPLQFF. The CDR3 nucleotides are TGTGCCAGCAGCTTGGGGGGCGGCCCTCTCCAGTTCTTC.

This clone was observed once. The chain links TRBV4-3 to TRBJ1-2; tentative D call: TRBD1 (6 bases). The length of the CDR3 is 15 residues. The germline CDR1 and CDR2 sequences are LGHNA and YSLEER. V was trimmed by 3 bases and J by 5 bases, leaving 16 bases between them. CDR3 coding DNA: TGCGCCAGCAGCCAGACAGACGTGGGGGCGTATGGCTACACCTTC. Its protein product is CASSQTDVGAYGYTF.

The chain recombines TRBV16 with TRBJ1-2; D is perhaps TRBD1 (5 bases). The ends were cut back, 5 bases at V and 6 bases at J, with 19 bases in the middle. This CDR3 region has 15 residues. Germline V gene sequence: CDR1 KGHSY, CDR2 FQNENV. CDR3 DNA sequence: TGTGCCAGCAGCGTCTACCTGCAGGGAATGGATGGCTACACCTTC. As protein: CASSVYLQGMDGYTF.

The rearrangement uses TRBV9 and TRBJ1-1; D possibly corresponds to TRBD1 (5 bases). Trimming removed 6 bases from V and 1 base from J, with 16 bases in between. Germline V gives CDR1 SGDLS, CDR2 YYNGEE. CDR3 length: 15 amino acids. The CDR3 DNA sequence: TGTGCCAGCACCCCGACAGCTCGCACGAACACTGAAGCTTTCTTT. Its protein product is CASTPTARTNTEAFF.

V is TRBV2 and J is TRBJ1-5, with 8 bases that match TRBD1. The CDR3 totals 14 residues. The trim removed 7 bases at V and 2 bases at J, leaving 4 bases unmatched. The V gene's germline CDR1 is SNHLY and CDR2 FYNNEI. This chain's CDR3 is CASNTQGGNQPQHF. CDR3 nucleotides: TGTGCCAGCAACACACAGGGGGGCAATCAGCCCCAGCATTTT.

J is TRBJ2-7 and V is TRBV10-3, with D maybe TRBD1 (6 bases). Trimming left V 4 bases short and J 3 bases short, with 13 bases between. The CDR3 is 14 amino acids. Germline V gene sequence: CDR1 ENHRY, CDR2 SYGVKD. The chain's CDR3 is CAISAAGANYEQYF. The CDR3 bases are TGTGCCATCAGTGCGGCAGGGGCAAACTACGAGCAGTACTTC.

The V call is TRBV14, the J call TRBJ1-4; unclear D gene. Trimming removed 3 bases from V and 6 bases from J, with 20 bases in between. The CDR3 consists of 17 residues. Germline loops: CDR1 SGHDN, CDR2 FVKESK. The CDR3 DNA follows: TGTGCCAGCAGCCACCCCCGGCGGTTGCATCCCGATGAAAAACTGTTTTTT. It is translated as CASSHPRRLHPDEKLFF.

V gene TRBV13 combines with J gene TRBJ2-5, with 7 bases lining up with TRBD1. The CDR3 consists of 14 residues. V gave up 5 bases and J gave up 9 bases; unmatched junction bases: 12. The germline gives CDR1 PRHDT, CDR2 FYEKMQ (reference sequence). CDR3 sequence (DNA): TGTGCCAGCAGCCGGACAGGCGCCCCCGGGGCCCAGTACTTC. Encoded protein: CASSRTGAPGAQYF.

The V and J genes are TRBV4-1 and TRBJ2-3; maybe TRBD1 (5 bases). Deletions cut 0 bases from V and 3 bases from J, with 7 bases between. This CDR3 has 14 residues. From germline, CDR1 is MGHRA and CDR2 YSYEKL. CDR3 nucleotides: TGCGCCAGCAGCCAAGAGACAGAGACAGATACGCAGTATTTT. The encoded protein is CASSQETETDTQYF.